Following are 2 T cell receptor beta chains from one sample sequenced in a study of blood T cell repertoires in COVID-19. Repertoires were generated with immunoSEQ multiplex PCR, while TCRdb's copy carries only in-frame clones and drops some. This table has more than 250,000 clones, 86% appearing once. The specimen was peripheral blood. These receptor sequences come from a man aged 18 to 30 with active or convalescent COVID-19.

The genes are TRBV5-1 and TRBJ2-7, with D perhaps TRBD1 (6 bases). This CDR3 comprises 15 residues. Trimming removed 4 bases from V and 0 bases from J, with 14 bases in between. Germline CDR1 is SGHRS and CDR2 is YFSETQ. Here the CDR3 reads CASSADGQFSYEQYF. CDR3 nucleotides: TGCGCCAGCAGCGCGGACGGACAGTTCTCCTACGAGCAGTACTTC.

The V and J genes are TRBV6-6 and TRBJ2-7; 7 nucleotides match TRBD2. Germline V gene sequence: CDR1 MNHNY, CDR2 SVGAGI (reference sequence). Trimming at V came to 7 bases and at J to 1 base, leaving 4 bases not matched to a gene. This CDR3 contains 13 residues. For the CDR3, the DNA is TGTGCCAGCACCGGACTAGGTTCCTACGAGCAGTACTTC. Its translation is CASTGLGSYEQYF.